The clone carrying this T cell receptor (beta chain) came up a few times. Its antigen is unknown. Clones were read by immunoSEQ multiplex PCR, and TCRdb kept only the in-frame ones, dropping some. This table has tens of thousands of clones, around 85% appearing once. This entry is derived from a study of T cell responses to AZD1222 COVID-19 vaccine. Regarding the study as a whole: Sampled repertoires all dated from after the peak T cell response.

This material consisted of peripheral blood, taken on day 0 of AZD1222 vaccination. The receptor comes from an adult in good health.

CDR3 amino acids: CASSVTGNTEAFF. The DNA of the CDR3 is TGTGCCAGCAGCGTAACAGGCAACACTGAAGCTTTCTTT. The chain is built from TRBV9 and TRBJ1-1; tentatively, D is TRBD1 (5 bases). From germline, CDR1 is SGDLS and CDR2 YYNGEE. The length of the CDR3 is 13 residues. Trimming took 1 base from V and 2 from J, leaving 6 bases between them.